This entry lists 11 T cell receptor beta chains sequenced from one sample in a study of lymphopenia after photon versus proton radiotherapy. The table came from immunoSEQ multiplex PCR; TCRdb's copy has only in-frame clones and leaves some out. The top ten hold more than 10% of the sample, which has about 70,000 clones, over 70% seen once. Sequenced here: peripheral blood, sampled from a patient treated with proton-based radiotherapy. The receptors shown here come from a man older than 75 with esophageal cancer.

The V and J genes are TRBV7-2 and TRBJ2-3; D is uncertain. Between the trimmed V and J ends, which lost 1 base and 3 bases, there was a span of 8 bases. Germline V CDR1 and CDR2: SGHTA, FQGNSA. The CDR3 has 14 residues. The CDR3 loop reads CASSLGRITDTQYF. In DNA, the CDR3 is TGTGCCAGCAGCTTAGGAAGGATTACAGATACGCAGTATTTT.

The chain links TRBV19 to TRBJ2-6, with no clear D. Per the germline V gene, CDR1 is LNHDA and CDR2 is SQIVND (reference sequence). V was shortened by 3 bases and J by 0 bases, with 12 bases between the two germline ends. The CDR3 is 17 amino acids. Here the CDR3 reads CASSIRFGFSGANVLTF. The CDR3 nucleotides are TGTGCCAGTAGTATTCGTTTCGGATTCTCTGGGGCCAACGTCCTGACTTTC. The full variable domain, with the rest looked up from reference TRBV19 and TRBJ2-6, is DGGITQSPKYLFRKEGQNVTLSCEQNLNHDAMYWYRQDPGQGLRLIYYSQIVNDFQKGDIAEGYSVSREKKESFPLTVTSAQKNPTAFYLCASSIRFGFSGANVLTFGAGSRLTVL.

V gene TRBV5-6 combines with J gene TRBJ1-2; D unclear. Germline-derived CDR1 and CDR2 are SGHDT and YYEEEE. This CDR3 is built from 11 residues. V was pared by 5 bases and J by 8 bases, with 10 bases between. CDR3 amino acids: CASSLAGGYTF. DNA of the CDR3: TGTGCCAGCAGTTTAGCGGGGGGCTACACCTTC.

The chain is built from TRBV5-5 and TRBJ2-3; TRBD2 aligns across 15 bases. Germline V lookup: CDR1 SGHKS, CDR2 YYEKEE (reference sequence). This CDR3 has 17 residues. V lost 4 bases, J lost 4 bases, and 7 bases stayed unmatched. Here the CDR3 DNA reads TGTGCCAGCAGCCCCGGACTAGCGGGAGGGTTGTCAGATACGCAGTATTTT. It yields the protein CASSPGLAGGLSDTQYF.

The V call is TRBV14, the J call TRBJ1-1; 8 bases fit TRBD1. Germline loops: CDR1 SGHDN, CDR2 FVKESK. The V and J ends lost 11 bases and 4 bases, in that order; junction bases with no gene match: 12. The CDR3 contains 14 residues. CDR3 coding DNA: TGTGCCGCAAGACAGGGGCAGTCGGGCACTGAAGCTTTCTTT. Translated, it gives CAARQGQSGTEAFF.

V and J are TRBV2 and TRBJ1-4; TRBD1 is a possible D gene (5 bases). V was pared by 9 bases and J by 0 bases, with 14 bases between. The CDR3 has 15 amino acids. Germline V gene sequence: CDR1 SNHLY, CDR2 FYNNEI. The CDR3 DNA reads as TGTGCCAGTCGGGGGGTACCTGCAACTAATGAAAAACTGTTTTTT. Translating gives CASRGVPATNEKLFF. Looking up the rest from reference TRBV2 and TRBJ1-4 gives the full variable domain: EPEVTQTPSHQVTQMGQEVILRCVPISNHLYFYWYRQILGQKVEFLVSFYNNEISEKSEIFDDQFSVERPDGSNFTLKIRSTKLEDSAMYFCASRGVPATNEKLFFGSGTQLSVL.

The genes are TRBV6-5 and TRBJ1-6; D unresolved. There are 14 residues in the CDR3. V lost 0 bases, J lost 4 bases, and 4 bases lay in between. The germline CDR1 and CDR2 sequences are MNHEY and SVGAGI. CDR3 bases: TGTGCCAGCAGTTACTCAGATTATAATTCACCCCTCCACTTT. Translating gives CASSYSDYNSPLHF.

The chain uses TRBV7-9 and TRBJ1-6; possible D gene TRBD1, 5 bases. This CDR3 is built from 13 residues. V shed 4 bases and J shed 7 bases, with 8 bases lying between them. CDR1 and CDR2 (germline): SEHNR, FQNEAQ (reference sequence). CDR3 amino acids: CASSSAGNSPLHF. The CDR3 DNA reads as TGTGCCAGCAGCTCGGCAGGGAATTCACCCCTCCACTTT.

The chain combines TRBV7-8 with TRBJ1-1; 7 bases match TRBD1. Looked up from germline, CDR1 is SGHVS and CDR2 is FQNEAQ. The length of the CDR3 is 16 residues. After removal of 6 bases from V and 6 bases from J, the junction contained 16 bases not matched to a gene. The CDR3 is CASRKNRGSREAEAFF. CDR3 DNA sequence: TGTGCCAGCAGAAAAAACAGGGGTAGCAGGGAAGCTGAAGCTTTCTTT.

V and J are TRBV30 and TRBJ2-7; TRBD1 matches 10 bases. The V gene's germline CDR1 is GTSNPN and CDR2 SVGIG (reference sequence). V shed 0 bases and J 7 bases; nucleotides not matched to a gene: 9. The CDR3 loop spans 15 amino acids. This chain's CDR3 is CAWSVPRQGAREQYF. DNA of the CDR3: TGTGCCTGGAGTGTACCGAGACAGGGGGCGCGGGAGCAGTACTTC.

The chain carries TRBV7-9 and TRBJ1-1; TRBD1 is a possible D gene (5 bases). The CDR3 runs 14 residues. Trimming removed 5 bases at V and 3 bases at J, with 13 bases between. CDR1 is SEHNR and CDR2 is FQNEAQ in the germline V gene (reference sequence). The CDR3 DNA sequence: TGTGCCAGCAGCCCAAGACAGAGGGACACTGAAGCTTTCTTT. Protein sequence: CASSPRQRDTEAFF.